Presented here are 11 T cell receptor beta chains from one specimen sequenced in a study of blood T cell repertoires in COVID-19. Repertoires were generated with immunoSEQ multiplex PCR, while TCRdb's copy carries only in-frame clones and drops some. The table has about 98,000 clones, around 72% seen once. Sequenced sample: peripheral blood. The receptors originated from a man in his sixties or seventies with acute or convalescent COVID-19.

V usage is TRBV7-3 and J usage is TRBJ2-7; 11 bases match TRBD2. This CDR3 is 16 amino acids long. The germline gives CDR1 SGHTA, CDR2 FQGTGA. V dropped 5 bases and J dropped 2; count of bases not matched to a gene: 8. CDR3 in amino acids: CASSPIPTSGAYEQYF. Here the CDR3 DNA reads TGTGCCAGCAGCCCTATCCCGACTAGCGGGGCCTACGAGCAGTACTTC.

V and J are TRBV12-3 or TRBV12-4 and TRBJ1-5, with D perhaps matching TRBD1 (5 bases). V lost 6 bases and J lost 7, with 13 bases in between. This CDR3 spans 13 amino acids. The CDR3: CASSAGRGQPQHF. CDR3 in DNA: TGTGCCAGCAGCGCCGGTAGGGGACAGCCCCAGCATTTT.

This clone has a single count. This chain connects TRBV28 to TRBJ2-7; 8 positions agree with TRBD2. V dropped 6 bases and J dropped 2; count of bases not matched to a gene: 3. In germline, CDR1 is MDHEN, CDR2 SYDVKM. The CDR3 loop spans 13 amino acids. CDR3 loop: CASSRSGAYEQYF. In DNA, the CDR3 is TGTGCCAGCAGCCGTAGCGGGGCCTACGAGCAGTACTTC.

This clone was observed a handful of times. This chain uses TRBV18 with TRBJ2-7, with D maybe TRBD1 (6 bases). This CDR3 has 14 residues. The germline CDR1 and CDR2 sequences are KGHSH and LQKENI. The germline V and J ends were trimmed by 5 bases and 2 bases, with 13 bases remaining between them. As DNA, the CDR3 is TGTGCCAGCTCATATGAGACAGGCCCCTACGAGCAGTACTTC. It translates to CASSYETGPYEQYF.

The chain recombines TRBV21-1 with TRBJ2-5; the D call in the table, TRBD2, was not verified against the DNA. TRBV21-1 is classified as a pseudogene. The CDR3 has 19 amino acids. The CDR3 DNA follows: TGTGCCAGCAGCAAAGTCGCGTCCGGACTAGCGGGAGGGGGGGAGACCCAGTACTTC. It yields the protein CASSKVASGLAGGGETQYF.

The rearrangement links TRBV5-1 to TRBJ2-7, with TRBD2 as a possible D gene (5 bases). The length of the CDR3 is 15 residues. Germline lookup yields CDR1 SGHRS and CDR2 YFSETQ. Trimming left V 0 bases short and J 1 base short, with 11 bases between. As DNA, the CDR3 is TGCGCCAGCAGCTTGGTTTCGGGAAGTTCCTACGAGCAGTACTTC. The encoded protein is CASSLVSGSSYEQYF.

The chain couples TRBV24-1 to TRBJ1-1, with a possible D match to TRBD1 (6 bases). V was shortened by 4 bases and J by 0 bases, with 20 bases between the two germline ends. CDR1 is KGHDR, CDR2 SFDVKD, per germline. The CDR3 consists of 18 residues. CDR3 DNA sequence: TGTGCCACCAGTGACCCCATCGGACAGACTAATATGAACACTGAAGCTTTCTTT. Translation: CATSDPIGQTNMNTEAFF.

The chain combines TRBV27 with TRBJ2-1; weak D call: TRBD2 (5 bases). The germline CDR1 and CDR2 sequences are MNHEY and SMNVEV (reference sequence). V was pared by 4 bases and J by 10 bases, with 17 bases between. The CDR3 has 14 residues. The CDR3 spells CASSSYTSFGEQFF. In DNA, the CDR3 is TGTGCCAGCAGTTCGTACACTAGTTTCGGGGAGCAGTTCTTC.

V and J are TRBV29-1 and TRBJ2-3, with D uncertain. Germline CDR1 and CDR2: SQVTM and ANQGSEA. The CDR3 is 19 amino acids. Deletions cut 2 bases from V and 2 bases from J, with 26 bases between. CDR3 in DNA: TGCAGCGTTGAACGTCGGGTATTAGAAGAAGGAAAGGTCACAGATACGCAGTATTTT. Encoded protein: CSVERRVLEEGKVTDTQYF.

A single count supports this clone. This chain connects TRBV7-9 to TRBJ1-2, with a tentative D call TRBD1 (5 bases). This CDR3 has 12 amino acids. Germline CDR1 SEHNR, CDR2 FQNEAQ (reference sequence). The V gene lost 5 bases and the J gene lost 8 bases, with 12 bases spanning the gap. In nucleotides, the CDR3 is TGTGCCAGCAGCCCTCCCCAGGGAGGCTACACCTTC. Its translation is CASSPPQGGYTF.

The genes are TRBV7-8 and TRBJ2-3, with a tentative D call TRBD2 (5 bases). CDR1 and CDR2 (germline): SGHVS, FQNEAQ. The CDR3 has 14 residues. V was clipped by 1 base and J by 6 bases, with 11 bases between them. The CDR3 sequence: CASSLDPTGDTQYF. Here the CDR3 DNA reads TGTGCCAGCAGCTTAGACCCCACGGGGGATACGCAGTATTTT.